One sample yielded the 18 T cell receptor beta chains listed below, sequenced in a study of T cell clusters in autoimmune cytopenias (dated by TCRdb to about 2019). The sequencing machine was an Illumina MiSeq. TRB rearrangements were amplified by multiplex PCR using a touch-down protocol with TRB-A and TRB-B primer pools mixed in one tube. After reprocessing by TCRdb, each CDR3 protein sequence is one entry, and no DNA is given. The sample's table covers approximately 3,100 distinct CDR3 sequences. Approximately 5% of the sample rests with the top ten. For each sample, TRB amplification used about 250 ng of peripheral blood genomic DNA, equal to 35,000 to 45,000 genome equivalents. The material sequenced was peripheral blood. Receptors originate from a human donor with an autoimmune cytopenia or autoimmune hepatitis (not recorded which).

This clonotype is classed as medium-sized by frequency. The chain uses TRBV15 and TRBJ2-7. Germline assignment: CDR1 LNHNV and CDR2 YYDKDF (reference sequence). The CDR3 totals 14 residues. The CDR3 region is CATSRDASGYEQYF.

Its frequency marks this clonotype as large. This chain connects TRBV29-1 to TRBJ2-7; TCRdb returns TRBD2, unconfirmable since there is no DNA. The CDR3 covers 12 residues. CDR1 is SQVTM and CDR2 is ANQGSEA in the germline V gene. This CDR3 is CSVEDEGPEQYF.

CDR3 in amino acids: CSAPTPYQETQYF. The J gene is TRBJ2-5, the V gene TRBV20-1. Germline CDR1 and CDR2: DFQATT and SNEGSKA (reference sequence). This CDR3 has 13 amino acids.

J is TRBJ1-1 and V is TRBV6-5. The CDR3 sequence is 14 residues long. Germline V gene data show CDR1 as MNHEY and CDR2 as SVGAGI. The CDR3 reads CASSPRQGGTEAFF.

Considering frequency, this clonotype is medium-sized (0.01 to 0.1%). The genes are TRBV27 and TRBJ1-6; the TRBD1 assignment by TCRdb is unverifiable without DNA. Germline loops: CDR1 MNHEY, CDR2 SMNVEV (reference sequence). This CDR3 is 14 amino acids long. The CDR3 here is CASSPRDTYSPLHF.

Frequency places this clonotype as medium-sized. V usage is TRBV29-1 and J usage is TRBJ2-7. The CDR3 loop spans 12 amino acids. CDR1 and CDR2 from the germline V gene are SQVTM and ANQGSEA. CDR3 sequence: CSGETDSYEQYF.

The V call is TRBV28, the J call TRBJ2-7; no DNA is available, so the TRBD1 call from TCRdb remains unchecked. CDR3 length equals 15 residues. Germline CDR1 is MDHEN and CDR2 is SYDVKM. CDR3 in amino acids: CASSLAQRGVYEQYF.

The V call is TRBV18, the J call TRBJ2-1; without DNA, the TCRdb call of TRBD2 cannot be checked. The CDR3 is 16 residues long. Per germline, CDR1 KGHSH and CDR2 LQKENI. This CDR3 reads CASSPPGAGGLNEQFF.

The chain couples TRBV6-6 to TRBJ2-7; TCRdb proposes TRBD2, but this gene call is untestable without DNA. The CDR3 runs to 19 residues. Germline V CDR1 and CDR2: MNHNY, SVGAGI (reference sequence). The CDR3 is CASSYSSRRIAGDTYEQYF.

The V gene is TRBV27, the J gene TRBJ1-1; with no DNA, the TCRdb D assignment of TRBD1 cannot be verified. The CDR3 length is 13 residues. The germline CDR1 and CDR2 sequences are MNHEY and SMNVEV (reference sequence). The CDR3 loop is CATKDRENTEAFF.

Judged by frequency, this clonotype is medium-sized. V usage is TRBV27 and J usage is TRBJ2-7; TCRdb lists TRBD2, though no DNA is available to test this call. The CDR3 is 16 residues long. From germline, CDR1 is MNHEY and CDR2 SMNVEV (reference sequence). The CDR3 is CASSPGLAGAYYEQYF.

According to its frequency, this clonotype is medium-sized. The chain joins TRBV10-3 to TRBJ2-7; TCRdb's D call, TRBD2, is unchecked because there is no DNA. The CDR3 is 13 amino acids. Germline lookup yields CDR1 ENHRY and CDR2 SYGVKD. The CDR3 sequence is CAITAGLNYEQYF.

The rearrangement uses TRBV6-5 and TRBJ2-3; the D call from TCRdb, TRBD2, cannot be confirmed without DNA. CDR1 MNHEY and CDR2 SVGAGI come from the germline V gene. The CDR3 spans 17 residues. The CDR3 loop reads CASSYFTSLITTDTQYF.

Measured by frequency, this clonotype is medium-sized. V usage is TRBV5-6 and J usage is TRBJ2-5; TCRdb indicates TRBD1, and absent DNA this call remains unverified. From germline, CDR1 is SGHDT and CDR2 YYEEEE. The CDR3 contains 14 residues. The CDR3 sequence is CASNRDRGVETQYF.

Considering frequency, this clonotype is medium-sized. This chain uses TRBV29-1 with TRBJ2-3; the TCRdb D gene call, TRBD1, has no DNA to confirm it. This CDR3 contains 12 residues. CDR1 is SQVTM, CDR2 ANQGSEA, per germline. CDR3 sequence reads: CSVNDRQLGQYF.

Considering frequency, this clonotype is medium-sized. The chain carries TRBV29-1 and TRBJ1-2; TCRdb proposes TRBD1, but this gene call is untestable without DNA. Germline values: CDR1 SQVTM, CDR2 ANQGSEA. The CDR3 has 15 amino acids. CDR3 protein: CSVLQGMRGLHGYTF.

Judged by frequency, this clonotype is medium-sized (0.01 to 0.1%). J is TRBJ2-1 and V is TRBV12-3 or TRBV12-4. This CDR3 contains 14 residues. CDR3 loop: CASSPDIGYNEQFF.

This clonotype is classed as medium-sized by frequency. The chain combines TRBV6-5 with TRBJ2-2; the TCRdb call, TRBD1, lacks DNA for checking. Germline CDR1 and CDR2: MNHEY and SVGAGI. This CDR3 contains 14 residues. CDR3 residues: CAGTGTRNTGELFF.